Here is one T cell receptor beta chain with its context. Which antigen it targets is not known. Qualities for individual bases were not recorded, and no much larger clone is one base off. The cohort comprised some 700 healthy bone marrow donors. At the time of sampling, all cohort members were nominally healthy, though unrecorded immune exposures were likely present. The donor was CMV seropositive and was included in the group of 250 to 350 seropositive cohort members. Every donor gave a peripheral blood sample, and the peripheral blood mononuclear cells from that sample were used for TCR beta sequencing. The Qiagen DNeasy Blood Extraction Kit was used to extract genomic DNA from the blood cell samples. The data stem from a study of cytomegalovirus exposure and HLA in healthy donors (dated by TCRdb to the late 2010s). Regarding the complete study: In an earlier analysis of roughly 500 of the donors, roughly 300 Gb of sequence data and approximately 120 million unique TCR beta sequences from about 179 million T cells were reported. About 320 gigabases of sequencing data and approximately 84 million unique TCR sequences were included in an early release covering about 620 HLA-typed donors. An earlier analysis of approximately 580 of the donors used high-throughput TCR beta sequencing to judge whether each TCR beta V gene segment behaved as functional or pseudogenic. HLA typing covered class I and class II loci at four-digit resolution. Among approximately 370 genotyped donors of the cohort, an average of roughly 230,000 unique TCR beta nucleotide sequences was sequenced per donor, of which about 18% were non-productive. The study aimed to test whether signatures of past pathogen exposure could be identified by cataloging public T cell receptors. Using immunosequencing, the study profiled T cell repertoires from 666 subjects and related those repertoires to cytomegalovirus serostatus. The number of donors typed differed by locus, with 629-630 for A, B, C, DRB1 and DQB1, around 500 for DQA1, approximately 580 for DPA1, and 472 for DPB1. Genome-wide SNP genotypes for about 65% of the 666 donors were used in a later genetic analysis, which treated that subset as a discovery cohort. Donor age, sex, ethnicity and CMV serostatus were compiled together with the repertoire data. About five DR-DQ haplotypes were handled as single units for association and clustering, since linkage in the cohort was strong. The study combined high-throughput TCR immunosequencing, statistical association of individual TCRs with disease status, and machine learning to predict cytomegalovirus infection status. Along with the approximately 700-subject first cohort, a separate validation cohort of around 110 different subjects was used. Every repertoire in the discovery cohort had been generated on one and the same sequencing platform. A later analysis re-analyzed previously published TCR beta repertoires from about 600 donors and added high-resolution HLA genotyping to study TCR occurrence patterns. In the later analysis, no new phenotypic data were used to find candidate immune exposures; instead, reliance was placed on TCR beta sequences and their occurrence across donors. The genetic ancestry cluster associated with self-reported Caucasian donors included 65% to 90% of the 350 to 500 genotyped donors.

Overall results and qualifications from the work: The classifier was reported to diagnose cytomegalovirus status with high specificity and sensitivity in both the original cohort and the validation cohort. A further reported finding was that TCR beta sequences accurately predicted the HLA-A and HLA-B alleles for most subjects in the first cohort. The authors suggested that the approach could potentially be extended to other disease states and immunological phenotypes. A group of highly shared sequence variants was considered likely to be a technical artifact of the sequencing pipeline. Immune exposure information for the cohort was limited to CMV serostatus. Because some donors lacked HLA typing at each locus, the association tests relied only on the typed subset. The presence/absence analyses assumed that sequencing depth was roughly uniform across donors, and that assumption may not be true. An earlier analysis of approximately 600 of the donors showed that most TCR beta V segments appeared in productive rearrangements either about 87% or about 30% of the time, which broadly matched IMGT annotations. A later analysis found that most CMV-associated TCR beta chains appeared HLA-restricted, with HLA associations seemingly driven largely by CMV exposure. A few of the identified cytomegalovirus-associated TCR beta chains were confirmed in vitro to be specific for cytomegalovirus antigens. Several of the top co-occurrence clusters appeared to be linked to parvovirus B19, influenza, CMV and Epstein-Barr virus, according to a later analysis. Strong co-occurrence of HLA alleles, especially DR and DQ, made assigning TCR associations to individual alleles difficult. In a later genetic analysis, a missense DCLRE1C variant was associated with V-gene and J-gene trimming of TCR beta chains, and the association was replicated in an independent cohort. Because the 87-base-pair reads could not distinguish some IMGT-functional V segments, including TRBV6-2 and TRBV6-3, those segments were excluded. Only TCR beta chains were sequenced in this cohort, and the absence of alpha or paired-chain data limited detectable features. The study listed 150 to 200 TCR beta chains as associated with cytomegalovirus. In a later analysis, HLA-associated TCR beta chains were found to be more clonally expanded and to have lower generation probabilities than equally common non-associated chains. In a later genetic analysis, fewer N-insertions in productive TCRs were reported among donors in an Asian-associated ancestry cluster than the roughly 700-donor mean. Across donors, most TCR sequences were observed very rarely, whereas some public TCRs were present in many individuals. The earlier analysis of 587 of the donors excluded 15 to 20 rarely observed V segments, including chromosome 9 orphons, because counts were too low. Correlated functional status among segregating V segments might reflect linkage disequilibrium, but an unknown experimental factor could not be ruled out. According to a later analysis, TCR association rates differed among HLA loci, with DRB1 alleles showing the most associated TCRs and HLA-C alleles showing the fewest. In a later analysis, around 17,000 TCR beta sequences were associated with specific HLA alleles at a false discovery rate of 0.05.

V is reduced by 6 bases and J by 5 bases, leaving a spacing of 13 bases between them. The CDR3 measures 13 amino acids from cysteine to phenylalanine. Of all the DNA, just the CDR3 is kept, 39 bases in frame from base 1. From a lookup of the germline V gene (reference sequence), CDR1 and CDR2 are LNHDA and SQIVND. Library creation used the immunoSEQ multiplex PCR assay. The multiplex PCR relied on a mix of 60 forward primers for TCR Vbeta segments and 13 reverse primers for TCR Jbeta segments. The CDR3 region of rearranged TCR beta genes was amplified from genomic DNA with a multiplex PCR assay. On the Illumina HiSeq System, the amplified TCR beta libraries were sequenced as 87-base-pair reads. The paper's processing steps were these. A later analysis tallied 75 million to 95 million unique TCR beta chains across the 660 or so repertoires, and roughly 11 million of those chains were shared by two or more donors. Raw reads were error-corrected and collapsed into unique sequences with a nearest-neighbor algorithm that merged closely related sequences to remove PCR and sequencing errors. V, D and J gene segments were assigned by aligning CDR3 sequences to IMGT reference sequences. For a sequence to be retained, a match of at least six nucleotides was required to both a V gene segment and a J gene segment. Rearrangements were called productive when the CDR3 lacked stop codons and stayed in frame with V and J; all others were non-productive. Following IMGT convention, CDR3 was defined as the stretch from the second conserved V-encoded cysteine to the conserved J-encoded phenylalanine. In an earlier analysis of around 600 of the donors, sequences lacking an unambiguous match to a single V gene segment were excluded. An earlier analysis of 500 to 700 of the donors classified V segments as functional when productive rearrangements were above 56.7% and as segregating when the standard deviation between donors was above 5%. A statistical classification framework was built for diagnosing cytomegalovirus status from the catalog of TCR beta chain sequences. A later analysis assigned V and J genes by comparing TCR nucleotide sequences with IMGT/GENE-DB human TR gene sequences. The TCRdist pipeline was used in a later analysis to assign CDR3 sequences and most-parsimonious VDJ recombination scenarios. A later analysis defined each TCR beta chain by its CDR3 amino acid sequence plus V-gene family, and excluded reads lacking a unique V-gene family. A later analysis removed 500 to 600 highly shared, low-generation-probability nucleotide sequences to deal with suspected cross-contamination and a sequencing artifact. A later analysis calculated a clonal expansion index for each public chain from normalized within-repertoire ranks of inferred template counts. In a later analysis, generation probabilities were computed with a VDJ recombination model fitted to out-of-frame rearrangements, and the resulting probabilities were checked against IGoR. In a later analysis, hypergeometric tests were used to score TCR-TCR, TCR-HLA and TCR-CMV co-occurrence, with a repertoire-size bias correction applied to TCR pairs. False discovery rates were estimated in a later analysis by permuting HLA or CMV assignments 20 times. In a later analysis, co-occurring TCRs were grouped using DBSCAN, with TCRdist sequence similarity added in when clustering inside HLA-allele-positive subsets. For co-occurrence clustering, repertoires with fewer than 30,000 or more than 120,000 public chains were excluded, along with roughly 5 repertoires with anomalous nucleotide sharing. The immuneACCESS repertoire file appears here via TCRdb, limited to in-frame rearrangements. These files lack a portion of the clones; in checked studies, under half of the deficit traces to unresolved V genes, and the cause of the others is not known. That table gives V, J and clone size, and the DNA gave D and trimming. Recorded for this sample are around 150,000 clones; 65% to 70% of them occurred a single time. 4.5% of the sample rests with the top ten.

The TCR was taken from a woman younger than 30 in good health and CMV-seropositive. The V and J genes are TRBV19 and TRBJ1-1, and perhaps TRBD1 as D gene, on 5 matching bases. The sequencing sample was made of PBMCs. The DNA reads TGTGCCAGTAGCAATCGGGGGGGGACTGAAGCTTTCTTT. Its amino acids are CASSNRGGTEAFF.